The T cell receptor beta chain under discussion was sequenced for a study of T cells after yellow fever vaccination. Study-level background: Low-cell-number fractions were prepared with SMART-Seq v4 Ultra Low Input.

Universal primer sites and UMIs were introduced during 5'RACE template-switching synthesis of TCR cDNA. TCRdb reprocessed the 5' RACE reads with MiXCR, giving one entry per CDR3 protein. The data contain roughly 170,000 distinct CDR3 sequences, roughly 6.2% of them seen just once; the ten biggest clones take up approximately 3%. Study results and caveats: In post-booster samples, most primary-vaccination clones reappeared (approximately 97% CD4, 70% to 90% CD8). Bulk-population clonotypes that are abundant could appear as contaminants in FACS-sorted repertoires.

CDR1 is MRHNA, CDR2 SNTAGT, per germline. The CDR3 extends over 12 amino acids. J lost 5 bases, V lost 11 bases, and 5 bases had no gene match. On this clonotype: Its antigen remains unknown.

The source of this sequence is a man aged 18-30 years who received the YFV17D yellow fever vaccine. This chain joins TRBV6-4 and TRBJ2-2; 7 bases map to TRBD2. The starting material was CD4+ T cells sorted from PBMCs, obtained on the day of the first yellow fever vaccination. The CDR3 region is CAGAGGTGELFF. CDR3 in DNA: TGTGCCGGCGCCGGGGGGACCGGGGAGCTGTTTTTT.